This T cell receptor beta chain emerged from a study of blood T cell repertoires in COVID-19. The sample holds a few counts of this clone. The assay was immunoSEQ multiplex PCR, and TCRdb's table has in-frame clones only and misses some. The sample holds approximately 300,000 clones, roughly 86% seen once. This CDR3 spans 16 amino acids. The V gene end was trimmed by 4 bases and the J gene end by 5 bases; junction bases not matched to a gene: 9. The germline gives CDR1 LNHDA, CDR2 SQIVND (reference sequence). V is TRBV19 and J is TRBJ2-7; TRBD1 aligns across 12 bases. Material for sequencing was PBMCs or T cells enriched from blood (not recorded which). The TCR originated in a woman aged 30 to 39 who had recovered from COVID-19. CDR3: CASSTRDRGRRDEQYF. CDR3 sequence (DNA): TGTGCCAGTAGTACCCGGGACAGGGGGCGAAGGGACGAGCAGTACTTC.